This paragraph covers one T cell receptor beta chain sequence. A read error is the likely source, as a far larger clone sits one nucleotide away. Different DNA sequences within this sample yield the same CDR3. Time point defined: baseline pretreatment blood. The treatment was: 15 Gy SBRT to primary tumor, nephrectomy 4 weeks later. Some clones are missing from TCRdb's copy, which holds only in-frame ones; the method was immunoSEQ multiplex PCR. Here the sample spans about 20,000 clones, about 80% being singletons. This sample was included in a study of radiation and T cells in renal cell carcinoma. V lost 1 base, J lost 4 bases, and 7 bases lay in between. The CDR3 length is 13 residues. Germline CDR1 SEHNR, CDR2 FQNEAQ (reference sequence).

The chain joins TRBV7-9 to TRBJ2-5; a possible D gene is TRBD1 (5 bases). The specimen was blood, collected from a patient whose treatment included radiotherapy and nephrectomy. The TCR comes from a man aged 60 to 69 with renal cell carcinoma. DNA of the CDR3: TGTGCCAGCAGCTTAGTGCAGGGAGAGACCCAGTACTTC. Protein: CASSLVQGETQYF. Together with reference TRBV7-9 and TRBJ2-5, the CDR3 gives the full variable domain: DTGVSQNPRHKITKRGQNVTFRCDPISEHNRLYWYRQTLGQGPEFLTYFQNEAQLEKSRLLSDRFSAERPKGSFSTLEIQRTEQGDSAMYLCASSLVQGETQYFGPGTRLLVL.